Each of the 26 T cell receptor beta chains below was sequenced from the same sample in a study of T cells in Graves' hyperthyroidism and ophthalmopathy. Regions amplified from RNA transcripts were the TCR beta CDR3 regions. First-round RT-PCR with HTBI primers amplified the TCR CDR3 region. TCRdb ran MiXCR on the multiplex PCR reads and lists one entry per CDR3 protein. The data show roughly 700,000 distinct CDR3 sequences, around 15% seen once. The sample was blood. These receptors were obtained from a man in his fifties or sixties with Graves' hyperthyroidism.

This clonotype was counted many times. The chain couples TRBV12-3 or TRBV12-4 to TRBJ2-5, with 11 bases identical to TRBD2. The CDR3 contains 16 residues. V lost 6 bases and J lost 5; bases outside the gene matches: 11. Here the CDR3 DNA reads TGTGCCAGCAGCTTTGGCATAGCGGGAGGGCCGGAGACCCAGTACTTC. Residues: CASSFGIAGGPETQYF.

CDR3 DNA: TGTGCCAGCAGCTCGGGTAGGGCGGGAGCAGATACGCAGTATTTT. Protein product: CASSSGRAGADTQYF. J is TRBJ2-3 and V is TRBV5-4; 7 bases match TRBD2. Looked up from germline, CDR1 is SGHNT and CDR2 is YYREEE (reference sequence). V lost 3 bases, J lost 4 bases, and 8 bases stayed unmatched. This CDR3 is built from 15 residues.

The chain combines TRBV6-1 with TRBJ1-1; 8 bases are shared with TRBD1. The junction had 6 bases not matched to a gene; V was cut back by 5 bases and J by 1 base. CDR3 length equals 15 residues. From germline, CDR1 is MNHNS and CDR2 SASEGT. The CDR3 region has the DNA TGTGCCAGCAGTCAAAGGACAGGGCCGAACACTGAAGCTTTCTTT. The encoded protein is CASSQRTGPNTEAFF.

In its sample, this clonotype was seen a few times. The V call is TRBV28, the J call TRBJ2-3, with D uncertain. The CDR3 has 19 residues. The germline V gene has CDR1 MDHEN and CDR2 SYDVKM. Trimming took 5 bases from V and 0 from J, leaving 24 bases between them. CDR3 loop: CASSPLYGSIVSSTDTQYF. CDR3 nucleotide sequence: TGTGCCAGCAGTCCACTCTACGGGTCTATAGTCTCTAGCACAGATACGCAGTATTTT.

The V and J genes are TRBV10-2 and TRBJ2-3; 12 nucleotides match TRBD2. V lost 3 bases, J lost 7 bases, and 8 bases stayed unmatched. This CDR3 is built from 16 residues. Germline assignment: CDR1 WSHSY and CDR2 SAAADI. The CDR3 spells CASSEGLAGTTNTQYF. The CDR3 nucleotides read TGCGCCAGCAGTGAAGGACTAGCGGGGACCACGAATACGCAGTATTTT.

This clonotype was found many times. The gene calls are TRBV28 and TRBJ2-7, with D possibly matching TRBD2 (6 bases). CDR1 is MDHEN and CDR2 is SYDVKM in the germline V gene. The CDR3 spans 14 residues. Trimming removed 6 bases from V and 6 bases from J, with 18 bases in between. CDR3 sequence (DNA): TGTGCCAGCAGCAACTTTATGGGGGGAAGCGAGCAGTACTTC. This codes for CASSNFMGGSEQYF. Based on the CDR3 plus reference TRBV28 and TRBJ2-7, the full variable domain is DVKVTQSSRYLVKRTGEKVFLECVQDMDHENMFWYRQDPGLGLRLIYFSYDVKMKEKGDIPEGYSVSREKKERFSLILESASTNQTSMYLCASSNFMGGSEQYFGPGTRLTVT.

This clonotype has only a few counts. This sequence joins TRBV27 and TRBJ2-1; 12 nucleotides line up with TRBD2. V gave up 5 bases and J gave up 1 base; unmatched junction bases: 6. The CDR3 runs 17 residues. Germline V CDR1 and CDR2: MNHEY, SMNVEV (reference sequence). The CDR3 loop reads CASSPLGLAGSYNEQFF. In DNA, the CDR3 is TGTGCCAGCAGTCCCCTGGGACTAGCGGGTTCCTACAATGAGCAGTTCTTC.

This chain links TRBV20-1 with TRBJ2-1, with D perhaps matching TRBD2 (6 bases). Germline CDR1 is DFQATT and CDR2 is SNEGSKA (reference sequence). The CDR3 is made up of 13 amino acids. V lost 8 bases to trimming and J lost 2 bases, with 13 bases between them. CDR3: CSTPGRTYNEQFF. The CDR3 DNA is TGCAGTACACCTGGGAGGACCTACAATGAGCAGTTCTTC.

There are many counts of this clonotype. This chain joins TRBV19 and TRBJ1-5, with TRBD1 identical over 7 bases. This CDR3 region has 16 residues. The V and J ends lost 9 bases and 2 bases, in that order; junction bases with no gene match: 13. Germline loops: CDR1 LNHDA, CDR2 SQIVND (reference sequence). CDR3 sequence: CASIQDRLLGNQPQHF. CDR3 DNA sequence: TGTGCCAGCATCCAGGACAGGTTGCTGGGCAATCAGCCCCAGCATTTT. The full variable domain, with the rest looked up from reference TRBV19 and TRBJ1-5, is DGGITQSPKYLFRKEGQNVTLSCEQNLNHDAMYWYRQDPGQGLRLIYYSQIVNDFQKGDIAEGYSVSREKKESFPLTVTSAQKNPTAFYLCASIQDRLLGNQPQHFGDGTRLSIL.

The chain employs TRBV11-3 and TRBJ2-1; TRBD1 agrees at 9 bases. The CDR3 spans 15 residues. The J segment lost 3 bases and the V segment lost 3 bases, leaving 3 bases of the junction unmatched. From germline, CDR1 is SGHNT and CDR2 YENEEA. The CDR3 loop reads CASSFGTGNYNEQFF. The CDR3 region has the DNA TGTGCCAGCAGCTTTGGGACAGGGAACTACAATGAGCAGTTCTTC.

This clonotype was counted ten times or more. The chain's CDR3 is CASSSTGGEEQYF. The CDR3 region has the DNA TGTGCCAGCAGTTCTACGGGAGGGGAGGAGCAGTACTTC. The chain combines TRBV2 with TRBJ2-7; 8 positions match TRBD2. Germline CDR1 SNHLY, CDR2 FYNNEI. The V and J ends lost 5 bases and 7 bases, in that order; junction bases with no gene match: 7. This CDR3 region has 13 residues.

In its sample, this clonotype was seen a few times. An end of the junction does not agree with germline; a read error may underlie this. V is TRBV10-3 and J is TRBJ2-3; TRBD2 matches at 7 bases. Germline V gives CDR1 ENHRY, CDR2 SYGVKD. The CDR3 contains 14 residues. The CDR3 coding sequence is TGTGCCGCCACGAGCGGGGAGCCCACAAATACGCAGTATTTT. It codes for CAATSGEPTNTQYF.

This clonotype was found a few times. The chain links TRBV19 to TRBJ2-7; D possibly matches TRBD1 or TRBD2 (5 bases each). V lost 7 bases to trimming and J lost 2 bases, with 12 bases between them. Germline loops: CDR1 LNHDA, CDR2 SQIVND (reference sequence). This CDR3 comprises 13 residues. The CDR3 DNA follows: TGTGCCAGTAAAGCCGGGACGGCCTACGAGCAGTACTTC. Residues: CASKAGTAYEQYF.

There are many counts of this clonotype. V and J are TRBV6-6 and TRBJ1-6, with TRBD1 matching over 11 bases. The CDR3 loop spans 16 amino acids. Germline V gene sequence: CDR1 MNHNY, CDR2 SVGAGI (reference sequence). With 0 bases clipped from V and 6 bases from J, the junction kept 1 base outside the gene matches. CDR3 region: CASSYSGQGGNSPLHF. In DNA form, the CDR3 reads TGTGCCAGCAGTTACTCGGGACAGGGGGGTAATTCACCCCTCCACTTT.

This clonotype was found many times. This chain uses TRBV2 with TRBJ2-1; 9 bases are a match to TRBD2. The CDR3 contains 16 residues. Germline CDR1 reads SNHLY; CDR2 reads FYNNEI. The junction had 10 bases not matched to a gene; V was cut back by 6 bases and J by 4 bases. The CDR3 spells CASRRGSSGIYNEQFF. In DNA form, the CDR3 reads TGTGCCAGCAGGAGGGGATCTAGCGGGATTTACAATGAGCAGTTCTTC.

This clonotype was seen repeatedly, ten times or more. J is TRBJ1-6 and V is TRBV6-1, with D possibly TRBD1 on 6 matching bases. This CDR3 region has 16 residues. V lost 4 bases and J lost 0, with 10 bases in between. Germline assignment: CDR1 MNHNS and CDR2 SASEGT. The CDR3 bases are TGTGCCAGCAGTGGACAGGAAACCTCCTATAATTCACCCCTCCACTTT. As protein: CASSGQETSYNSPLHF.

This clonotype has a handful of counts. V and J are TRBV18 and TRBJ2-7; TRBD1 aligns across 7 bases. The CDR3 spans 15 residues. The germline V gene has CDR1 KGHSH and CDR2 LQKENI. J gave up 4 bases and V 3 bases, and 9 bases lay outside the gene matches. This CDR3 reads CASSPSQLTGYEQYF. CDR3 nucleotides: TGTGCCAGCTCACCTTCCCAACTGACAGGGTACGAGCAGTACTTC.

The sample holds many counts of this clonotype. The CDR3 coding sequence is TGTGCCAGCGGTATTAGGGCCTGGGAGCAGTACTTC. Protein product: CASGIRAWEQYF. The J gene is TRBJ2-7, the V gene TRBV28; D remains ambiguous. CDR3 size: 12 residues. V was cut by 8 bases and J by 7 bases, with 15 bases left in between. Per the germline V gene, CDR1 is MDHEN and CDR2 is SYDVKM.

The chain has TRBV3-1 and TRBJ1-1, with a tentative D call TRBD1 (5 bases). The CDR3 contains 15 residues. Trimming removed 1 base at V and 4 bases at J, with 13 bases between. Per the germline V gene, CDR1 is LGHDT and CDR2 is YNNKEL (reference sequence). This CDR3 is CASSQVAGRLTEAFF. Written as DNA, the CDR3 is TGTGCCAGCAGCCAAGTGGCAGGGCGCCTCACTGAAGCTTTCTTT.

As DNA, the CDR3 is TGTGCCAGCGGTTCTCCCCGCGGGAGGAGCCATGAGCAGTTCTTC. Residues: CASGSPRGRSHEQFF. The chain joins TRBV28 to TRBJ2-1; 8 nucleotides align to TRBD2. J was trimmed by 8 bases and V by 8 bases; bases with no gene match: 14. The CDR3 has 15 residues. Germline CDR1 and CDR2: MDHEN and SYDVKM.

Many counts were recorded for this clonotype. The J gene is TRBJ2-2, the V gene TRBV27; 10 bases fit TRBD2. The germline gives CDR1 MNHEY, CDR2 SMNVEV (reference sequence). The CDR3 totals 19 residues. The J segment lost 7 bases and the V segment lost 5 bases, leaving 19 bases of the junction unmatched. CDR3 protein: CASSPLTSGHNKFSGELFF. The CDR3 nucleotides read TGTGCCAGCAGTCCCCTGACTAGCGGGCACAATAAATTCAGCGGGGAGCTGTTTTTT.

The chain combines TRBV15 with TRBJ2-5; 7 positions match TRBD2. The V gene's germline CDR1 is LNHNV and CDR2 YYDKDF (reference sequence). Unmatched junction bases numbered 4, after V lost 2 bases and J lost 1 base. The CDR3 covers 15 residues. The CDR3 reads CATSRLAEAQETQYF. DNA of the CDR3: TGTGCCACCAGCAGACTAGCGGAGGCCCAAGAGACCCAGTACTTC.

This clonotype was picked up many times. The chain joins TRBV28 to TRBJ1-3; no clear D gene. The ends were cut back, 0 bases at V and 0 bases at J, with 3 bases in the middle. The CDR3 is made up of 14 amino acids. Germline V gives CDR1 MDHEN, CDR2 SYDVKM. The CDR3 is CASSLWISGNTIYF. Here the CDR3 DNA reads TGTGCCAGCAGTTTATGGATCTCTGGAAACACCATATATTTT.

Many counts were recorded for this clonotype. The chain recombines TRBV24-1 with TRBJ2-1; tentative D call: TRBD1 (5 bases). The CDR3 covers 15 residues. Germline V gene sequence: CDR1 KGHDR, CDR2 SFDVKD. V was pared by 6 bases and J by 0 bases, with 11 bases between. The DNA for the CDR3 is TGTGCCACCAGTTTCCGCGACAGCTCCTACAATGAGCAGTTCTTC. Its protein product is CATSFRDSSYNEQFF.

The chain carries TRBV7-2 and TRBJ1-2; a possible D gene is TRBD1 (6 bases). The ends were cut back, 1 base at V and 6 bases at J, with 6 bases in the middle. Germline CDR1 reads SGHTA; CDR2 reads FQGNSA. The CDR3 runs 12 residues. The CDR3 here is CASSLDRDGYTF. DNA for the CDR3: TGTGCCAGCAGCTTAGACAGGGATGGCTACACCTTC.

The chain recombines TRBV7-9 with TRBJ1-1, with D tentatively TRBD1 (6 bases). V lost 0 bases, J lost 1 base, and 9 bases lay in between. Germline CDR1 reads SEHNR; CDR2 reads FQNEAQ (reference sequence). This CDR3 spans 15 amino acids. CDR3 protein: CASSLADSANTEAFF. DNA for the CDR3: TGTGCCAGCAGCTTAGCGGACAGCGCGAACACTGAAGCTTTCTTT.